This is a list of T cell receptor beta chains from one sample in a study of molecular identifiers for immune sequencing clone quantification. TCRdb re-called the PCR reads through MiXCR, storing one row per CDR3 protein. The sample contains approximately 550,000 distinct CDR3 sequences, around 23% of which appear only once. The sequencing sample was made of naive CD8+ T cells from blood, with Jurkat cell RNA spiked in. These receptors came from a human donor in good health. Some libraries in this study had Jurkat cell RNA spiked in. The CDR3 runs from the conserved cysteine through the conserved F or W. A D gene is named only where the DNA matches it firmly. Size values are once, few and many counts, or a class for expanded clones, and some rows have none.

abundance | d_gene | j_gene | v_gene | CDR3nt | CDR3aa
many | NA | TRBJ2-7 | TRBV7-9 | TGTGCCAGCAGCCCGAACCATGGAACCTACGAGCAGTACTTC | CASSPNHGTYEQYF
NA | TRBD1 | TRBJ2-7 | TRBV7-8 | TGTGCCAGCAGCCCACCCTGGGTGGGACAGCCCTACGAGCAGTACTTC | CASSPPWVGQPYEQYF
many | NA | TRBJ2-5 | TRBV20-1 | TGCAGTGCTAGAGACAGGACGGAGCCTCAAGAGACCCAGTACTTC | CSARDRTEPQETQYF
NA | NA | TRBJ2-1 | TRBV19 | TGTGCCAGTAGTATACTAGCGAACAATGAGCAGTTCTTC | CASSILANNEQFF
NA | TRBD1 | TRBJ1-2 | TRBV27 | TGTGCCAGCAGTCCGACTCAGAGGGACAGGGTAAACTATGGCTACACCTTC | CASSPTQRDRVNYGYTF
NA | NA | TRBJ1-5 | TRBV28 | TGTGCCAGCAGCCTCCCGGGGGAAAATAGCAATCAGCCCCAGCATTTT | CASSLPGENSNQPQHF
many | NA | TRBJ1-5 | TRBV4-3 | TGCGCCAGCAGCCAAGAAGACAGTAGCAATCAGCCCCAGCATTTT | CASSQEDSSNQPQHF
NA | NA | TRBJ1-6 | TRBV4-1 | TGCGCCAGCAGCCAAGAGGTCCAGGGACTCCTGAATTCACCCCTCCCCTTT | CASSQEVQGLLNSPLPF
NA | TRBD2 | TRBJ2-2 | TRBV13 | TGTGCCGGCAGCTCCCGATTAGCGGGGGGGAACACCGGGGAGCTGTTTTTT | CAGSSRLAGGNTGELFF
many | TRBD2 | TRBJ2-3 | TRBV20-1 | TGCAGTGCTAGAGTGGCTAGCGGATCCCTTGCAGATACGCAGTATTTT | CSARVASGSLADTQYF
NA | TRBD2 | TRBJ2-7 | TRBV7-2 | TGTGCCAGCAGCTTAGGGGCTAGCGGGGGCAACGAGCAGTACTTC | CASSLGASGGNEQYF
NA | NA | TRBJ2-7 | TRBV11-2 | TGTGCCAGCAGCTTAGATATGGGGGCAGTAGGCGAGCAGTACTTC | CASSLDMGAVGEQYF
few | NA | TRBJ2-7 | TRBV12-3/TRBV12-4 | TGTGCCAGCAGTTTAAGTTGGGACCCCTACGAGCAGTACTTC | CASSLSWDPYEQYF
few | TRBD2 | TRBJ2-1 | TRBV7-6 | TGTGCCAGCAGCTTAGCGGCTAGCGGAGGTGAGCAGTTCTTC | CASSLAASGGEQFF
NA | NA | TRBJ1-6 | TRBV27 | TGTGCCAGCAGTTTATCGAGCAGGGTGGATTGGAATTCACCCCTCCACTTT | CASSLSSRVDWNSPLHF
NA | NA | TRBJ1-2 | TRBV6-2/TRBV6-3 | TGTGCCAGCAGTTACTCAGATGCGCCCACCTTC | CASSYSDAPTF
NA | NA | TRBJ2-3 | TRBV12-3/TRBV12-4 | TGTGCCAGCAGTTTTGGGGACCCCGCCCGGGTCGCGAGCGCAGATACGCAGTATTTT | CASSFGDPARVASADTQYF
few | TRBD1 | TRBJ1-1 | TRBV5-1 | TGCGCCAGCAGCTCTGGGGACAGGGGGAAAACTGAAGCTTTCTTT | CASSSGDRGKTEAFF
few | NA | TRBJ2-7 | TRBV24-1 | TGTGCCACCCAGTACGGGAACGAGCAGTACTTC | CATQYGNEQYF
few | TRBD1 | TRBJ2-5 | TRBV7-9 | TGTGCCAGCAGCTCCCAGGGGGCGCCCCGGGAGACCCAGTACTTC | CASSSQGAPRETQYF
NA | TRBD2 | TRBJ2-3 | TRBV5-4 | TGTGCCAGCAGCTTAAACAGCTTAGCGGGGCACACAGATACGCAGTATTTT | CASSLNSLAGHTDTQYF
few | TRBD2 | TRBJ2-3 | TRBV11-3 | TGTGCCAGCAGCCCGAGGACTAGCGGGGCCACAGATACGCAGTATTTT | CASSPRTSGATDTQYF
many | TRBD1 | TRBJ2-7 | TRBV20-1 | TGCAGTGCTCCACGACAGGGATCCTACGAGCAGTACTTC | CSAPRQGSYEQYF
many | NA | TRBJ2-3 | TRBV7-9 | TGTGCCACAGTTGACAGCACAGATACGCAGTATTTT | CATVDSTDTQYF
few | NA | TRBJ1-1 | TRBV30 | TGTGCCTGGAGTGCTGACAGCACGAACACTGAAGCTTTCTTT | CAWSADSTNTEAFF
NA | NA | TRBJ2-7 | TRBV7-2 | TGTGCCGGCAGCCCGGGTCAAGGGCCCTACGAGCAGTACTTC | CAGSPGQGPYEQYF
NA | NA | TRBJ2-3 | TRBV6-1 | TGTGCCAGCAGTGAAGGCTTGGTCCGGATGTCCACAGATACGCAGTATTTT | CASSEGLVRMSTDTQYF
few | NA | TRBJ2-1 | TRBV6-6 | TGTGCCAGCAGTTACTTCACCGGGGACAATGAGCAGTTCTTC | CASSYFTGDNEQFF
few | NA | TRBJ2-7 | TRBV6-2/TRBV6-3 | TGTGCCAGCAGTATGCCGAAGCAAGGGCAGTACTTC | CASSMPKQGQYF
few | NA | TRBJ2-5 | TRBV12-3/TRBV12-4 | TGTGCCAGCAGTTCCCCTCCGTGGGACGAGGGATGGGAGACCCAGTACTTC | CASSSPPWDEGWETQYF
NA | TRBD1 | TRBJ2-1 | TRBV7-9 | TGTGCCAGCAGCTTAGTAGGACAGGGATGCAATGAGCAGTTCTTC | CASSLVGQGCNEQFF
few | NA | TRBJ1-1 | TRBV10-2 | TGCGCCAGCAGTGAGACAAGGGCCGGGGGCACTGAAGCTTTCTTT | CASSETRAGGTEAFF
NA | NA | TRBJ1-4 | TRBV5-3 | TGTGCCAGCAGCTTGGGGACGCCCGAGAGTGTTGAAAAACTGTTTTTT | CASSLGTPESVEKLFF
NA | NA | TRBJ1-3 | TRBV6-5 | TGTGCCAGCAGTTCCGGGCCAGGGGCTGGAAACACCATATATTTT | CASSSGPGAGNTIYF